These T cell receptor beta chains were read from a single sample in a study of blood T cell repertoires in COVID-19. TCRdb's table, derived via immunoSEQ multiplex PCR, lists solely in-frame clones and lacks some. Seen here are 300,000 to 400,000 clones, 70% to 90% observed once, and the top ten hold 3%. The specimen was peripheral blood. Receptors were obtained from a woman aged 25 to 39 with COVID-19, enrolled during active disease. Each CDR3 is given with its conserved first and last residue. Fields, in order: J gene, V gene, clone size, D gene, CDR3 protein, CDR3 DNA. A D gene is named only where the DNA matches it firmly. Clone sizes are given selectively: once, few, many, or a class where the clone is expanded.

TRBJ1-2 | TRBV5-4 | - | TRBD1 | CASSPDRAAGYTF | TGTGCCAGCAGCCCTGACAGGGCCGCTGGCTACACCTTC
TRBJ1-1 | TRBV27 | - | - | CASLGGRLAFF | TGTGCCAGCCTTGGGGGGAGGTTGGCTTTCTTT
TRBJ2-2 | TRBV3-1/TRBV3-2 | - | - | CASQQGRTGELFF | TGTGCCAGCCAGCAGGGGCGTACCGGGGAGCTGTTTTTT
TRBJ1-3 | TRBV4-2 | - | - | CASSQDGEVDAWGNTIYF | TGTGCCAGCAGCCAAGATGGGGAGGTAGATGCCTGGGGAAACACCATATATTTT
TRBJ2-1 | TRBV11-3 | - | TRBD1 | CASTGTGNNEQFF | TGTGCCAGTACTGGGACAGGGAACAATGAGCAGTTCTTC
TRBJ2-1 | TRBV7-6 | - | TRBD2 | CASSLAGLAGQTVGNEQFF | TGTGCCAGCAGCTTAGCGGGACTAGCGGGACAAACGGTAGGGAATGAGCAGTTCTTC
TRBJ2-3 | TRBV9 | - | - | CASSVDVGGLYTDTQYF | TGTGCCAGCAGCGTAGATGTGGGGGGACTGTACACAGATACGCAGTATTTT
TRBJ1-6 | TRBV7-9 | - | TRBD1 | CASSLLGQGTHSPLHF | TGTGCCAGCAGCTTACTGGGACAGGGGACTCATTCACCCCTCCACTTT
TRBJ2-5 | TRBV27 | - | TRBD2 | CASSLGVAGGYWQETQYF | TGTGCCAGCAGTTTAGGGGTAGCGGGGGGATATTGGCAAGAGACCCAGTACTTC
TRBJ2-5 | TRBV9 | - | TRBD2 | CASSRWGGETQYF | TGTGCCAGCAGTCGATGGGGGGGAGAGACCCAGTACTTC
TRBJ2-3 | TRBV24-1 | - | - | CATSDFLGGFTTDTQYF | TGTGCCACCAGTGATTTTCTTGGGGGCTTTACCACAGATACGCAGTATTTT
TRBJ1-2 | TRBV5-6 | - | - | CASSFTVSGYTF | TGTGCCAGCAGCTTCACGGTTTCCGGCTACACCTTC
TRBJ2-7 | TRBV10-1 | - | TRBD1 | CASSEDRELSYEQYF | TGCGCCAGCAGTGAGGACAGGGAACTCTCCTACGAGCAGTACTTC
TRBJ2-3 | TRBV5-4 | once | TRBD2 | CASSSDWSSGGDGTDTQYF | TGTGCCAGCAGTTCAGACTGGAGTAGCGGGGGCGATGGCACAGATACGCAGTATTTT
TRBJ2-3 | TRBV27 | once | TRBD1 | CASSSRGSTDTQYF | TGTGCCAGCAGTTCCAGGGGGAGCACAGATACGCAGTATTTT
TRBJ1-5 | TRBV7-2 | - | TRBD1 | CASSITGGVNQPQHF | TGTGCCAGCAGCATCACAGGGGGCGTGAATCAGCCCCAGCATTTT
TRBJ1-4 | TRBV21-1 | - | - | CASSPIWDRWYGLGEKLFF | TGTGCCAGCAGCCCGATTTGGGACAGGTGGTACGGGCTCGGTGAGAAACTGTTTTTT
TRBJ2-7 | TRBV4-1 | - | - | CASSFRDIANEQYF | TGCGCCAGCAGCTTCCGGGACATTGCTAACGAGCAGTACTTC
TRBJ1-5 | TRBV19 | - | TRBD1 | CASGQDESQPQHF | TGTGCCAGCGGACAGGACGAGTCTCAGCCCCAGCATTTT
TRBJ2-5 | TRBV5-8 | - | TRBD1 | CASSPTGRWEETQYF | TGTGCCAGCAGCCCGACAGGGCGGTGGGAAGAGACCCAGTACTTC
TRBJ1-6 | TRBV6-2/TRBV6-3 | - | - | CASSHLTGSNSPLHF | TGTGCCAGCAGTCACCTCACAGGGTCAAATTCACCCCTCCACTTT
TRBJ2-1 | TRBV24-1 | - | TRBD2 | CATSDRREGLADEQFF | TGTGCCACCAGTGACCGCCGGGAGGGATTGGCGGATGAGCAGTTCTTC
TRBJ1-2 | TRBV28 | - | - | CASSTGNYGYTF | TGTGCCAGCAGCACCGGGAACTATGGCTACACCTTC
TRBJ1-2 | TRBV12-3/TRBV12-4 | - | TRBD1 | CASSLTGEYGYTF | TGTGCCAGCAGTTTGACAGGGGAGTATGGCTACACCTTC
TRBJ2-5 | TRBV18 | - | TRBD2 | CASSPRTSWGQETQYF | TGTGCCAGCTCACCTCGGACTAGTTGGGGACAAGAGACCCAGTACTTC
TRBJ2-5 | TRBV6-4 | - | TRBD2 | CASSASPELAGRETQYF | TGTGCCAGCAGTGCGTCACCCGAACTAGCGGGGAGGGAGACCCAGTACTTC
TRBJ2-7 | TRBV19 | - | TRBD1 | CASSSGQGDYEQYF | TGTGCCAGTAGTTCCGGACAGGGGGACTACGAGCAGTACTTC
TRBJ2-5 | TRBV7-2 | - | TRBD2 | CASSLGLAGARGETQYF | TGTGCCAGCAGCCTGGGACTAGCGGGGGCTCGGGGGGAGACCCAGTACTTC
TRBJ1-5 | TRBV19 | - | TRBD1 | CASNPGQGRSNQPQHF | TGTGCCAGTAACCCGGGACAGGGACGTTCCAATCAGCCCCAGCATTTT
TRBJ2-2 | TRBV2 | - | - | CASSPLRGSNTGELFF | TGTGCCAGCAGTCCTTTGAGAGGATCGAACACCGGGGAGCTGTTTTTT
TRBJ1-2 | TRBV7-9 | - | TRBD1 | CASSPETGGNYGYTF | TGTGCCAGCAGCCCAGAGACAGGGGGCAACTATGGCTACACCTTC
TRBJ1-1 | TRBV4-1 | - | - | CASSHPPGGLRPAFF | TGCGCCAGCAGCCATCCCCCGGGTGGCTTAAGGCCAGCTTTCTTT
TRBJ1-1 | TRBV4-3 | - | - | CASSQKAGTLRTEAFF | TGCGCCAGCAGCCAAAAGGCAGGAACACTTCGCACTGAAGCTTTCTTT
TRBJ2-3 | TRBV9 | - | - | CASSTRTNLGTDTQYF | TGTGCCAGCAGCACGCGGACTAATCTAGGCACAGATACGCAGTATTTT
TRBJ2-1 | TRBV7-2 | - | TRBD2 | CASSLGERGAYNEQFF | TGTGCCAGCAGCTTAGGAGAGCGGGGTGCTTACAATGAGCAGTTCTTC
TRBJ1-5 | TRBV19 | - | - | CASSMWSRGNQPQHF | TGTGCCAGTAGTATGTGGTCGCGGGGCAATCAGCCCCAGCATTTT
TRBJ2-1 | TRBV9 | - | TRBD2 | CASSSNPETSGTHNEQFF | TGTGCCAGCAGCTCAAACCCAGAGACTAGCGGGACCCACAATGAGCAGTTCTTC